The rows below give T cell receptor beta chains drawn from one sample of a study of blood T cell repertoires in COVID-19. Using immunoSEQ multiplex PCR, the repertoire was profiled, and TCRdb retains in-frame clones only, with some absent. The data contain about 320,000 clones, 90% of them singletons. Specimen: PBMCs or T cells enriched from blood (not recorded which). Receptors were obtained from a man aged 55-75 years who had recovered from COVID-19. Each CDR3 is given with its conserved first and last residue. D genes are given only for firm matches. Clone size is given for some rows only: seen once, a few or many times, or a class if the clone is expanded.

TRBD1	TRBV4-1	NA	TRBJ2-7	CASSQSSGTVFSYEQYF	TGCGCCAGCAGCCAGTCGTCCGGGACAGTTTTTTCCTACGAGCAGTACTTC
TRBD1	TRBV7-6	NA	TRBJ2-7	CASSRTGAYEQYF	TGTGCCAGCAGCCGGACAGGGGCCTACGAGCAGTACTTC
NA	TRBV6-2/TRBV6-3	NA	TRBJ1-6	CASSYRRGIGSPLHF	TGTGCCAGCAGTTACCGCCGGGGGATTGGTTCACCCCTCCACTTT
NA	TRBV7-2	NA	TRBJ1-2	CASSLDPLSSGTNYGYTF	TGTGCCAGCAGCCTCGATCCTCTTTCATCAGGGACTAACTATGGCTACACCTTC
TRBD1	TRBV29-1	few	TRBJ1-1	CSVAMDRGNTEAFF	TGCAGCGTGGCCATGGACAGGGGGAACACTGAAGCTTTCTTT
NA	TRBV9	NA	TRBJ2-2	CASSVGGSHAGELFF	TGTGCCAGCAGCGTAGGTGGGAGTCACGCCGGGGAGCTGTTTTTT
NA	TRBV30	NA	TRBJ2-3	CAWSPKRARDTQYF	TGTGCCTGGAGTCCTAAGAGGGCCCGCGATACGCAGTATTTT
NA	TRBV7-2	NA	TRBJ2-7	CASSPYSPEQYF	TGTGCCAGCAGCCCCTACTCCCCCGAGCAGTACTTC
TRBD1	TRBV11-1	NA	TRBJ2-7	CASSIRTGEAYEQYF	TGTGCCAGCAGCATACGGACAGGAGAAGCCTACGAGCAGTACTTC
NA	TRBV6-4	NA	TRBJ2-1	CASSRDSNNEQFF	TGTGCCAGCTCCCGGGACTCTAACAATGAGCAGTTCTTC
TRBD2	TRBV24-1	NA	TRBJ2-1	CATSASGGDNEQFF	TGTGCCACCAGTGCCTCGGGGGGGGATAATGAGCAGTTCTTC
TRBD1	TRBV9	NA	TRBJ1-5	CASSATGDSNQPQHF	TGTGCCAGCAGCGCGACAGGGGATAGCAATCAGCCCCAGCATTTT
NA	TRBV3-1/TRBV3-2	NA	TRBJ1-5	CASSQDLGQPQHF	TGTGCCAGCAGCCAAGATCTTGGCCAGCCCCAGCATTTT
TRBD1	TRBV11-3	NA	TRBJ1-4	CASSQRGTGGSNEKLFF	TGTGCCAGCAGCCAACGTGGGACAGGGGGGTCTAATGAAAAACTGTTTTTT
NA	TRBV11-2	once	TRBJ2-7	CASSLTSPGYEQYF	TGTGCCAGCAGCTTAACTAGTCCAGGCTACGAGCAGTACTTC
TRBD1	TRBV7-9	NA	TRBJ1-4	CASSLAWDRNEKLFF	TGTGCCAGCAGCTTAGCCTGGGACAGAAATGAAAAACTGTTTTTT
NA	TRBV4-1	NA	TRBJ2-7	CASSQTAGSEQYF	TGCGCCAGCAGCCAGACAGCCGGGTCGGAGCAGTACTTC